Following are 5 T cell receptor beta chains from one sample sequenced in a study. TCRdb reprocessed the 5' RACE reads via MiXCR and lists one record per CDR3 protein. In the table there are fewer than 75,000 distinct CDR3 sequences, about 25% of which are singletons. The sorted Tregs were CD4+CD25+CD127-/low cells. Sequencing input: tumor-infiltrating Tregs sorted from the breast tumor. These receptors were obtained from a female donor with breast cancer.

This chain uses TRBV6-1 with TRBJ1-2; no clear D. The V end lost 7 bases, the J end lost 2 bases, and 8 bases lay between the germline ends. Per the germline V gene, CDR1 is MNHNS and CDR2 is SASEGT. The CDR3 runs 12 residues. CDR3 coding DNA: TGTGCCAGCACCACGGACAACTATGGCTACACCTTC. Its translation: CASTTDNYGYTF.

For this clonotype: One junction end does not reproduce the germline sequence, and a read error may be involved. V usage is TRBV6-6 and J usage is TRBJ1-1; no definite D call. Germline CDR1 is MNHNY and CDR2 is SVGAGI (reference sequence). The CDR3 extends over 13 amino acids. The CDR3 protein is CASSGPSHTEASF. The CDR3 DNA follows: TGTGCCAGCAGTGGACCGTCGCACACTGAAGCTTCCTTT.

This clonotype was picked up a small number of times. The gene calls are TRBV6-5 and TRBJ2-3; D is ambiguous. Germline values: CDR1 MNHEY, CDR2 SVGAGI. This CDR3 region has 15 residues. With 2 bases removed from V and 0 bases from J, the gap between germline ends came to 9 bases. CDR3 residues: CASSYMESSTDTQYF. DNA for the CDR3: TGTGCCAGCAGTTACATGGAGTCTAGCACAGATACGCAGTATTTT.

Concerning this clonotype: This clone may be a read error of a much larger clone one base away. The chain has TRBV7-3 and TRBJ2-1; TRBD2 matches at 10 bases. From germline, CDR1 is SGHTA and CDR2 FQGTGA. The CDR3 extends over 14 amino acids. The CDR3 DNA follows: TGTGCCAGCAGCCCTAGCGGGAGCGGTGGTGAGCAGCTCTTC. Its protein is CASSPSGSGGEQLF.

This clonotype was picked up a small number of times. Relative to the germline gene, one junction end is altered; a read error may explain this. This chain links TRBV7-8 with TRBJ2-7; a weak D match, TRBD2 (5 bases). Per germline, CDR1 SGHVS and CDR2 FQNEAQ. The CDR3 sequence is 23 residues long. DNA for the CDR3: TGTGCCAGCAGCTTAGCGTCGGCTGACGTCGGGGAGTCTTCGCTTAGCAAATACTACGAGCGGTACTTC. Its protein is CASSLASADVGESSLSKYYERYF.